This T cell receptor (beta chain) is drawn from a study of cytomegalovirus exposure and HLA in healthy donors. V was clipped by 4 bases and J by 6 bases; unmatched bases: 10. Germline values: CDR1 LNHDA, CDR2 SQIVND (reference sequence). The CDR3 contains 15 residues. The primer mix had 60 Vbeta and 13 Jbeta primers. Assay: immunoSEQ multiplex PCR; the TCRdb copy retains only in-frame clones and omits some. The data hold 150,000 to 200,000 clones, with roughly 80% observed a single time. The V and J genes are TRBV19 and TRBJ2-7; TRBD1 agrees at 9 bases. This receptor was identified in a woman in her twenties or thirties in good health and CMV-seropositive. Sequenced: PBMCs. The CDR3 loop is CASSTPGQGMGEQYF. The CDR3 region has the DNA TGTGCCAGTAGTACCCCGGGACAGGGTATGGGCGAGCAGTACTTC.